The 2 T cell receptor beta chains given below trace back to one sample, sequenced in a study of spatial heterogeneity in lung cancer. General study results and limits: Tumor mutation counts were tracked by expanded intratumoral alpha and beta TCR counts.

Time point: sample taken at primary tumor resection. Their antigens are not known. TCRdb re-called the 5' RACE reads through MiXCR, storing one row per CDR3 protein. The profile covers 15,000 to 20,000 distinct CDR3 sequences, with about 6.5% appearing a single time and about 4% taken by the ten largest. The sequences come from lung tumor tissue, collected at surgery. The receptors shown here come from a female donor with early-stage non-small cell lung cancer.

This clonotype was seen repeatedly, ten times or more. The genes are TRBV2 and TRBJ2-1, with 10 nucleotides matching TRBD1. Germline V gene sequence: CDR1 SNHLY, CDR2 FYNNEI. The CDR3 covers 14 residues. The J segment lost 2 bases and the V segment lost 7 bases, leaving 2 bases of the junction unmatched. The CDR3 loop reads CASNGQGAYNEQFF. Here the CDR3 DNA reads TGTGCCAGCAATGGACAGGGGGCCTACAATGAGCAGTTCTTC.

The chain is built from TRBV5-4 and TRBJ2-5; no reliable D call. The CDR3 length is 13 residues. V lost 4 bases and J 2 bases, leaving 9 bases between the germline ends. Germline-derived CDR1 and CDR2 are SGHNT and YYREEE (reference sequence). The CDR3, as DNA: TGTGCCAGCAGCGACTCCCCACAAGAGACCCAGTACTTC. Its translation: CASSDSPQETQYF.